This T cell receptor beta chain was recorded in a study of post-analysis software for immune sequencing data. Across the whole study: Disease courses included relapsing-remitting, secondary progressive and progressive-relapsing multiple sclerosis.

Turning to this clonotype: No antigen is known for it.

The TCR beta cDNA libraries carried unique molecular identifiers. The authors obtained 400,000 to 600,000 cDNA molecules from approximately 0.95 to 9.8 million T cells. MiXCR, run by TCRdb on the PCR reads, gives a single entry per CDR3 protein. Among almost 700,000 distinct CDR3 sequences listed, approximately 60% were seen once. Trimming pared 5 bases from V and 3 bases from J, leaving 16 bases between. CDR1 SGHTA and CDR2 FQGNSA come from the germline V gene. The CDR3 spans 15 residues. Study results and caveats: Relative to controls, patients with multiple sclerosis showed significantly lower normalized Chao1 diversity. Controls showed lower frequencies than patients for five TRBV segments, and TRBV5-6, TRBV5-1 and TRBV20-1 were among these.

The specimen sequenced was blood. This chain uses TRBV7-2 with TRBJ2-5; D could derive from TRBD1 or TRBD2 (5 bases each). The sequence was obtained from a girl aged 2-10 years with multiple sclerosis. CDR3 loop: CASSTPGTTKETQYF. DNA for the CDR3: TGTGCCAGCAGCACTCCCGGGACCACTAAAGAGACCCAGTACTTC.